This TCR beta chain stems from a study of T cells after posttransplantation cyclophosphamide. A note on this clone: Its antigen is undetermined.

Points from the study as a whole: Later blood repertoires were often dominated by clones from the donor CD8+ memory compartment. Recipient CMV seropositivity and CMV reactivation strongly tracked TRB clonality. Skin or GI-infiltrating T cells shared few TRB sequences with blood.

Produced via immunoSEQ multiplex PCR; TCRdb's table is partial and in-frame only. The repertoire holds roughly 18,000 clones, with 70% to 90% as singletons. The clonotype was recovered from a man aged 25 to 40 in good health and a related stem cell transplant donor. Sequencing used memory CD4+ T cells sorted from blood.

The CDR3 spells CSVDSKGAFGTEAFF. The DNA of the CDR3 is TGCAGCGTTGATTCAAAGGGGGCCTTTGGCACTGAAGCTTTCTTT. V gene TRBV29-1 combines with J gene TRBJ1-1; TRBD1 matches 7 bases. Germline CDR1 reads SQVTM; CDR2 reads ANQGSEA. The CDR3 has 15 residues. After removal of 3 bases from V and 4 bases from J, the junction contained 11 bases not matched to a gene.